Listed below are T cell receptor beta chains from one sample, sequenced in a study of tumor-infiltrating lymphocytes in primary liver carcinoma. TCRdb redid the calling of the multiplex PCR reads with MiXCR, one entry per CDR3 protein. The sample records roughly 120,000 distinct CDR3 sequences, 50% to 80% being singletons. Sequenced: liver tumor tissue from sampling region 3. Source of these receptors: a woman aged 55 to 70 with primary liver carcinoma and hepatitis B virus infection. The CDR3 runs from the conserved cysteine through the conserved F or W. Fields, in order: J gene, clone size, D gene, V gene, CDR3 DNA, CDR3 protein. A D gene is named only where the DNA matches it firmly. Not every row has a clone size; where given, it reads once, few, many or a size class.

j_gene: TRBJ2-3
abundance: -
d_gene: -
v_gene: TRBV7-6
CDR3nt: TGTGCCAGCAGCCCGGGCCTAATCCCCACAGATACGCAGTATTTT
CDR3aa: CASSPGLIPTDTQYF

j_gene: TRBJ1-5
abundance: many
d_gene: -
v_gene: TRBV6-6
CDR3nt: TGTGCCAGCAGTTACTCTGGGGGGGATCAGCCCCAGCATTTT
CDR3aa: CASSYSGGDQPQHF

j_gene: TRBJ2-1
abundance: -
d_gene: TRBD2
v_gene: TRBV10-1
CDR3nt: TGCACCAGCAGTCCTAGCGGGATCAAGGGGAATGAGCAGTCCTTC
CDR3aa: CTSSPSGIKGNEQSF

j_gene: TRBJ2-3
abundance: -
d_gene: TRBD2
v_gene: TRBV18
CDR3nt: TGTGCCAGCTCACCCAGCCCCTCAGCGGGAGGCCCCCCAGATACGCAGTATTTT
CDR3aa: CASSPSPSAGGPPDTQYF

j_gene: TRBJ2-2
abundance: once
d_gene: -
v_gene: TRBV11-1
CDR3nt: TGTGCCAGCAGCTTAAAGGTTCAGGGAATGAAGAGCACCAGGGAGCTGTTTTTT
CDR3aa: CASSLKVQGMKSTRELFF

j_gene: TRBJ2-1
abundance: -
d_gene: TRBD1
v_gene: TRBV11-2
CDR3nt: TGTGTCAGTAGCCCCGACAGGGGAGGCCACAATGAGCAGTTCTTC
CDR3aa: CVSSPDRGGHNEQFF

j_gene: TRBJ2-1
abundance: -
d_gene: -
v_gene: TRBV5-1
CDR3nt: TGCGCCATCAGCTTGGCGGGACTTTATGAGCAGTTCTTC
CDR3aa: CAISLAGLYEQFF

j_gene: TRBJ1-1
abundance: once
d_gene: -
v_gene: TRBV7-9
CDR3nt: TGTGCCAGCAGGCCCGGACCTGGGGCCCGCACTGAAGCTTTCTTT
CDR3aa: CASRPGPGARTEAFF

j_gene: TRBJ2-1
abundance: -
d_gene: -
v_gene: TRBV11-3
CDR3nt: TGTGCCAGCAGCTTATTCTCTGACAAGGGATCCTACAATGAGCACTTCTTC
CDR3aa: CASSLFSDKGSYNEHFF

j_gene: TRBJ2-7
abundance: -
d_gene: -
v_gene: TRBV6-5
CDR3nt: TGTGCCAGCGGTTATGGGCATGGCACCTACGAGCAGTACTTC
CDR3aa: CASGYGHGTYEQYF

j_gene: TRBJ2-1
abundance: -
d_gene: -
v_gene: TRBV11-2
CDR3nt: TGTGCCAGCAGCTCCCATTTAGACAAAGCGCAGTTCTTC
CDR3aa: CASSSHLDKAQFF

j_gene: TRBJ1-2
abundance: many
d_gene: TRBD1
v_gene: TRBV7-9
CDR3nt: TGTGCCAGCAGCTTATCCGCGACAGGGGAGGATGGCTACACCTTC
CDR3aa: CASSLSATGEDGYTF

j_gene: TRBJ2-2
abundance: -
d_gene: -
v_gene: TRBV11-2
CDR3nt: TGTGCCAGCAGTCCTCTGCAAGGACCGACCCGGGAGCTGTTTTTT
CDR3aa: CASSPLQGPTRELFF

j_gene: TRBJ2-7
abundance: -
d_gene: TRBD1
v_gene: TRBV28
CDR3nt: TGTGCCTGCAGTTCGACAGGGACAGGGGTACAAACCTACGAGCAGTACTTC
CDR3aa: CACSSTGTGVQTYEQYF

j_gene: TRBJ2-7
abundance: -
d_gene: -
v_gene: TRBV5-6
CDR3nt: TGTGCCAGCAGTTTGGATAGGACCTGCGAGCAGTACTTC
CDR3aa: CASSLDRTCEQYF

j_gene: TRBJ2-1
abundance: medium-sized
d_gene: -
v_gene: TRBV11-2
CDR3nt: TGTGCCAGCAGCGTCTTACCGGGTTACAATGAGCAGTTCTTC
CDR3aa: CASSVLPGYNEQFF

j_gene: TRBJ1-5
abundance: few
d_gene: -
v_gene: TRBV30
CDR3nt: TGTGCCTGGAGGGGGATGACAGGCAATCAGCCCCAGCATTTT
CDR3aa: CAWRGMTGNQPQHF

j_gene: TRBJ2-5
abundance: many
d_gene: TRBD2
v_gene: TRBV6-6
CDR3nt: TGTGCCAGCAGTTCGGGGGGAACCGCCAAAGAGACCCAGTACTTC
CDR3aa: CASSSGGTAKETQYF

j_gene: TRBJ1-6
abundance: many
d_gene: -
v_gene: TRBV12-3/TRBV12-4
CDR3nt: TGTGCCAGCAGTTTTACAACTTTGAATTCTCCCCTCCACTTT
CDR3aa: CASSFTTLNSPLHF

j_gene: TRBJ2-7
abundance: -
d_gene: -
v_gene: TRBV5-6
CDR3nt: TGTGCCAGCAGCTTGATCAAGGGGAACGAGCAGTACTTC
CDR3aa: CASSLIKGNEQYF

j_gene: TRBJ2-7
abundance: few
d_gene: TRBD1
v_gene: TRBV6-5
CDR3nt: TGTGCCAGTCTCCCGGGACAGGGTTCGGACGAGCAGTACTTC
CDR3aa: CASLPGQGSDEQYF

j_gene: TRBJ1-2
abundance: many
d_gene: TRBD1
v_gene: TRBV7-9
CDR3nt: TGTGCCAGCAGCCCCGGGACAGGGGGCTATGGCTACACCTTC
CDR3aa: CASSPGTGGYGYTF

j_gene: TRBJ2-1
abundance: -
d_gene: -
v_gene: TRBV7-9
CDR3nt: TGTGCCAGCAGCCCGGGGGCTAGGGCCTACAATGAGCAGTTCTTC
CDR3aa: CASSPGARAYNEQFF

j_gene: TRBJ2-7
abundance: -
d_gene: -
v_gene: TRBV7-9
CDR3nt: TGTGCCAGCAGCTCGAGCGGAAGCGGGGAGCAGTACTTC
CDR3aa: CASSSSGSGEQYF

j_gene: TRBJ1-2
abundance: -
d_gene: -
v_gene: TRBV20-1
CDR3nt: TGCAGACGGGGGACGGGGTTGGGCTATGGCTACACCTTC
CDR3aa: CRRGTGLGYGYTF

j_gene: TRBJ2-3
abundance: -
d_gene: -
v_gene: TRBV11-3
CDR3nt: TGTGCCAGCAGCATCCGGGACGATATGCAGTATTTT
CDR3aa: CASSIRDDMQYF

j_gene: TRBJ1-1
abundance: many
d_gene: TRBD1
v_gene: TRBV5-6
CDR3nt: TGTGCCAGCAGCTGGGACAGTGAAGCTTTCTTT
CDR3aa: CASSWDSEAFF

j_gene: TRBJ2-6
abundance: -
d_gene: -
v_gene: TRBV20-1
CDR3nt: TGCAGTGTTAGGTTACAGAACTCTGGGGCCAACGTCCTGACTTTC
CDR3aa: CSVRLQNSGANVLTF

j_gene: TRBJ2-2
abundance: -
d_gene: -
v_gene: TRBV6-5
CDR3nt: TGTGCCAGCAGTTACCGAGGAGGGCCTCGGAGCACCGGGGAGCTGTTTTTT
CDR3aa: CASSYRGGPRSTGELFF

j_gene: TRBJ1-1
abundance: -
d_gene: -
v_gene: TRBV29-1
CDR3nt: TGCAGCGCCAGGACAGAAACGAACACTGAAGTTTCCTTT
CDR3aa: CSARTETNTEVSF

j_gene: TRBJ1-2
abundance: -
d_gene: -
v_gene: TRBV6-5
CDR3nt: TGTGCCAGCAATTACTCCGTAGGAAACAGGCAGTCCTATGGCTACACCTTC
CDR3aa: CASNYSVGNRQSYGYTF

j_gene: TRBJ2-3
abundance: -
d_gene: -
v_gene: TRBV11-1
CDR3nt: TGTGCCAGCAAGGGGGTCGGGACTAACACAGATACACGGTATTTT
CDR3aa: CASKGVGTNTDTRYF

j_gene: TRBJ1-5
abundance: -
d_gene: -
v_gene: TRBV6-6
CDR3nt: TGTGCCGGGGAGTCCGGGGACGCTCAGCCCCAGCATTTT
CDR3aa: CAGESGDAQPQHF

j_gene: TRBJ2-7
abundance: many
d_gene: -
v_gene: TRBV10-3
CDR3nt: TGTGCCATCAGTGAAGTGGCGAGCGGGTCGGGCGAGCAGTACTTC
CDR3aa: CAISEVASGSGEQYF

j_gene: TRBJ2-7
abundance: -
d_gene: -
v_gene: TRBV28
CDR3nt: TGTGCCAGCCACACGCTGGTCGGGACGGACTACGAGCAGTACTTC
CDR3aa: CASHTLVGTDYEQYF

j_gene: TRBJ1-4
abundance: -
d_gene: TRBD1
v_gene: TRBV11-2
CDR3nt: TGTGCCAGCAGCGTACAACGGACAGGGCAAACTAATGAAAAGCTGTTTTTT
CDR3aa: CASSVQRTGQTNEKLFF

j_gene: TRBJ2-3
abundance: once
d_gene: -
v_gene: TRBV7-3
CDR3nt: TGTGCCAGCAGCTTAAGCAGCTACACAGATACGCAGTATTTT
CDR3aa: CASSLSSYTDTQYF

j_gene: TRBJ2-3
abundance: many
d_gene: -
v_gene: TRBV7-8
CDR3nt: TGTGCCAGCAGCTTCAGCCCCCTAAATACGCAGTATTTT
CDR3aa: CASSFSPLNTQYF

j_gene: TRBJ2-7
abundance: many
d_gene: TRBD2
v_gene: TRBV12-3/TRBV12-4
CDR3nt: TGTGCCAGCCGTCTAGCGGGGTTCTACGAGCAGTACTTC
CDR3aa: CASRLAGFYEQYF

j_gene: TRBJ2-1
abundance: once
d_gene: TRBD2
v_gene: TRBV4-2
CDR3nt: TGCGCTAGCAGCCAAGAGTCGGGAGGGCCAGCCAATGAGCAGTTCTTC
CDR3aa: CASSQESGGPANEQFF

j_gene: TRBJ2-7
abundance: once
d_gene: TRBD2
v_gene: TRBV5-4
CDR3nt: TGTGCCAGCAGTTTGGGTCTAGCGGGCTGCGAGCAATACTTC
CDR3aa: CASSLGLAGCEQYF

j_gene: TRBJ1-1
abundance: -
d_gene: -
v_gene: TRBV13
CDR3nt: TGTGCCAGCAGCTTAGAGGGATTTCGAGGGGGGTCTGAAGCTTTCTTT
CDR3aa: CASSLEGFRGGSEAFF

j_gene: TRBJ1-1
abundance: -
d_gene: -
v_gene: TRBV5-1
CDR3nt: TGCACCACCAGCTTTGACAACCGGAACACTGAAGCTTTCTTT
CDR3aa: CTTSFDNRNTEAFF

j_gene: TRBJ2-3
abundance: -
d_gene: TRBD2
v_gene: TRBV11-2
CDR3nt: TGTGCTAGCAGAGATGGGCCTATCGGGAGGCGGGATACACAGTATTTT
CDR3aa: CASRDGPIGRRDTQYF

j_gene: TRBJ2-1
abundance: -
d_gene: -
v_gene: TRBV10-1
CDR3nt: TGCGCCACCCCCCGGGATCCCTCCTACAATGAGCAGTTCTTC
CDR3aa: CATPRDPSYNEQFF

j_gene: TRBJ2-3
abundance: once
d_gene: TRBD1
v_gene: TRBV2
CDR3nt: TGTGCCAGCGGCGGACAGGGAATAGATGCGCAGTATTTT
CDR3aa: CASGGQGIDAQYF

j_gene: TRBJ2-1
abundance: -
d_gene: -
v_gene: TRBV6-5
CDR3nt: TGTGCCAGCAGGGAGGGTCCCTACAATGAGCAGTTTTTC
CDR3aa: CASREGPYNEQFF

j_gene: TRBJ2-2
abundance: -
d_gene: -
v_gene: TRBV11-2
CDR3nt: TGTGCAAGCAGCTTCAGCGTATTCACCGGGGGGCTGTTTTTT
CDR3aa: CASSFSVFTGGLFF